The 28 T cell receptor beta chains below all came from one sample that was sequenced in a study of T cell responses to AZD1222 COVID-19 vaccine. TCRdb's table, derived via immunoSEQ multiplex PCR, lists solely in-frame clones and lacks some. The sample holds roughly 120,000 clones, about 86% seen once. The input for sequencing was peripheral blood, taken on day 0 of AZD1222 vaccination. These receptors all stem from an adult in good health.

This chain joins TRBV24-1 and TRBJ1-2, with 9 bases matching TRBD1. V gave up 9 bases and J gave up 8 bases; unmatched junction bases: 12. Germline values: CDR1 KGHDR, CDR2 SFDVKD. The CDR3 loop spans 14 amino acids. The CDR3 DNA is TGTGCCACCGAAAGCGGACAGGGGAATTTGGGCTACACCTTC. This encodes CATESGQGNLGYTF.

V is TRBV10-3 and J is TRBJ1-1, with D unresolved. V was trimmed by 10 bases and J by 3 bases, leaving 9 bases between them. Germline V lookup: CDR1 ENHRY, CDR2 SYGVKD. The CDR3 spans 11 residues. In DNA, the CDR3 is TGTGCCACCTCCTATGACACTGAAGCTTTCTTT. This translates into CATSYDTEAFF.

V usage is TRBV3-1 (or the pseudogene TRBV3-2) and J usage is TRBJ1-1; 7 positions agree with TRBD1. The CDR3 runs to 16 residues. The trim removed 4 bases at V and 4 bases at J, leaving 12 bases unmatched. The germline V gene encodes CDR1 LGHDT and CDR2 YNNKEL (reference sequence). As DNA, the CDR3 is TGTGCCAGCAGCCCCTTTACAGGGGTTTTTTCCACTGAAGCTTTCTTT. Amino acid sequence: CASSPFTGVFSTEAFF.

The chain uses TRBV19 and TRBJ1-6; the D gene is possibly TRBD1 (6 bases). The germline CDR1 and CDR2 sequences are LNHDA and SQIVND (reference sequence). This CDR3 region has 17 residues. V lost 5 bases and J lost 3, with 17 bases in between. The CDR3 region has the DNA TGTGCCAGTAGTGATCAGGGGATATTAAACTATAATTCACCCCTCCACTTT. Translated: CASSDQGILNYNSPLHF.

The V gene is TRBV3-1 (or the pseudogene TRBV3-2), the J gene TRBJ2-2, with D tentatively TRBD2 (5 bases). Germline CDR1 is LGHDT and CDR2 is YNNKEL (reference sequence). CDR3 length: 13 amino acids. V lost 1 base to trimming and J lost 6 bases, with 6 bases between them. CDR3 DNA sequence: TGTGCCAGCAGCCAAGTACTAGCCGGGGAGCTGTTTTTT. Amino acid sequence: CASSQVLAGELFF.

J is TRBJ2-2 and V is TRBV5-8; 7 positions agree with TRBD1. V dropped 1 base and J dropped 5; count of bases not matched to a gene: 5. The CDR3 totals 15 residues. CDR1 SGHTS and CDR2 YDEGEE come from the germline V gene. Here the CDR3 DNA reads TGTGCCAGCAGCTTGACAGGGGTCCTGACCGGGGAGCTGTTTTTT. Translating it yields CASSLTGVLTGELFF. The full variable domain, in which reference TRBV5-8 and TRBJ2-2 provide the parts outside the CDR3, is EAGVTQSPTHLIKTRGQQATLRCSPISGHTSVYWYQQALGLGLQFLLWYDEGEERNRGNFPPRFSGRQFPNYSSELNVNALELEDSALYLCASSLTGVLTGELFFGEGSRLTVL.

The V call is TRBV27, the J call TRBJ1-2; a weak D match, TRBD1 (6 bases). CDR1 and CDR2 (germline): MNHEY, SMNVEV (reference sequence). Trimming pared 3 bases from V and 4 bases from J, leaving 12 bases between. The CDR3 consists of 14 residues. CDR3 DNA sequence: TGTGCCAGCAGTTTGGACGGGGGCGGCTATGGCTACACCTTC. Amino acid sequence: CASSLDGGGYGYTF.

The chain employs TRBV6-5 and TRBJ2-3; D unclear. Between the trimmed V and J ends, which lost 6 bases and 6 bases, there was a span of 16 bases. Germline values: CDR1 MNHEY, CDR2 SVGAGI. This CDR3 region has 14 residues. CDR3 nucleotide sequence: TGTGCCAGCAGCGCCCCACGGCTAAGGGATACGCAGTATTTT. This sequence encodes CASSAPRLRDTQYF.

The V and J genes are TRBV7-9 and TRBJ1-4; D unclear. The V end was cut by 5 bases, the J end by 3 bases, with 10 bases between. The germline V gene encodes CDR1 SEHNR and CDR2 FQNEAQ (reference sequence). The CDR3 has 14 residues. In DNA, the CDR3 is TGTGCCAGCAGCCCAGGATTATCTAATGAAAAACTGTTTTTT. Encoded protein: CASSPGLSNEKLFF.

The V and J genes are TRBV6-1 and TRBJ1-4; D perhaps matches TRBD1 (5 bases). Trimming removed 2 bases at V and 6 bases at J, with 16 bases between. This CDR3 has 16 residues. The V gene's germline CDR1 is MNHNS and CDR2 SASEGT. CDR3 residues: CASSEWGRHRDEKLFF. Here the CDR3 DNA reads TGTGCCAGCAGTGAATGGGGACGGCACCGGGATGAAAAACTGTTTTTT.

A remark on this clone: Relative to the germline gene, one junction end is altered; a read error may explain this. This rearrangement joins TRBV7-7 to TRBJ2-5; D possibly uses TRBD1 or TRBD2 (7 bases each). The germline gives CDR1 SSHAT, CDR2 FNYEAQ (reference sequence). CDR3 length: 16 residues. CDR3 region: CASSLGGATGQETQYF. The CDR3, as DNA: TGTGCTAGCAGCTTGGGAGGGGCGACAGGGCAAGAGACCCAGTACTTC.

CDR3: CASSLETDYGYTF. The DNA for the CDR3 is TGTGCCAGCAGCTTAGAAACGGATTATGGCTACACCTTC. V is TRBV7-9 and J is TRBJ1-2; D gene ambiguous. The germline V gene has CDR1 SEHNR and CDR2 FQNEAQ (reference sequence). Trimming pared 1 base from V and 5 bases from J, leaving 8 bases between. The CDR3 extends over 13 amino acids. Filled out from reference TRBV7-9 and TRBJ1-2, the complete variable domain reads DTGVSQNPRHKITKRGQNVTFRCDPISEHNRLYWYRQTLGQGPEFLTYFQNEAQLEKSRLLSDRFSAERPKGSFSTLEIQRTEQGDSAMYLCASSLETDYGYTFGSGTRLTVV.

This rearrangement joins TRBV4-1 to TRBJ1-2, with D tentatively TRBD1 (5 bases). The V end lost 0 bases, the J end lost 8 bases, and 16 bases lay between the germline ends. Looked up from germline, CDR1 is MGHRA and CDR2 is YSYEKL. This CDR3 region has 15 residues. Written as DNA, the CDR3 is TGCGCCAGCAGCCAAGATCGTGCGGGGGTCGGCGGCTACACCTTC. Translated, it gives CASSQDRAGVGGYTF.

J is TRBJ1-1 and V is TRBV18, with 7 bases matching TRBD1. The germline V gene has CDR1 KGHSH and CDR2 LQKENI. Losses at the gene ends were 3 bases for V and 5 bases for J; bases not matched to a gene: 12. The CDR3 totals 16 residues. The CDR3, as DNA: TGTGCCAGCTCACCCCCCGGGGCAGGGGGAATGACTGAAGCTTTCTTT. It is translated as CASSPPGAGGMTEAFF.

The chain links TRBV24-1 to TRBJ2-5, with D perhaps TRBD2 (5 bases). The CDR3 contains 15 residues. Trimming removed 6 bases at V and 5 bases at J, with 18 bases between. Looked up from germline, CDR1 is KGHDR and CDR2 is SFDVKD. The CDR3 region has the DNA TGTGCCACCAGTACCCACGGGGAAGTGGTGGAGACCCAGTACTTC. Protein product: CATSTHGEVVETQYF.

The rearrangement joins TRBV11-3 to TRBJ2-3; D perhaps matches TRBD2 (5 bases). The V gene's germline CDR1 is SGHNT and CDR2 YENEEA. The CDR3 runs to 16 residues. Trimming pared 5 bases from V and 1 base from J, leaving 16 bases between. CDR3 sequence (DNA): TGTGCCAGCAGCACAAGGTGGGGAGCGGGCACAGATACGCAGTATTTT. This sequence encodes CASSTRWGAGTDTQYF.

The V call is TRBV19, the J call TRBJ1-5; 8 bases align to TRBD1. Germline V gene sequence: CDR1 LNHDA, CDR2 SQIVND (reference sequence). V trimming: 5 bases; J trimming: 7 bases; junction bases outside the gene matches: 7. CDR3 length equals 14 residues. The CDR3 coding sequence is TGTGCCAGTAGTTTGACAGGGGAAGACCAGCCCCAGCATTTT. Its translation: CASSLTGEDQPQHF.

A few counts support this clone. This rearrangement joins TRBV9 to TRBJ1-4; TRBD1 matches at 8 bases. Germline CDR1 reads SGDLS; CDR2 reads YYNGEE. V shed 2 bases and J 3 bases; nucleotides not matched to a gene: 3. The CDR3 runs to 15 residues. CDR3 loop: CASSVQGASNEKLFF. CDR3 bases: TGTGCCAGCAGCGTCCAGGGGGCTTCTAATGAAAAACTGTTTTTT.

The V gene is TRBV6-5, the J gene TRBJ1-1; D is unclear. Trimming took off 0 bases at V and 7 bases at J, with 9 bases between the two ends. Germline V gene sequence: CDR1 MNHEY, CDR2 SVGAGI. CDR3 length: 13 amino acids. The CDR3 coding sequence is TGTGCCAGCAGTTACTCGGGCTACAATGAAGCTTTCTTT. Translated: CASSYSGYNEAFF.

The J gene is TRBJ1-2, the V gene TRBV6-1, with 7 bases matching TRBD1. The CDR3 extends over 15 amino acids. CDR1 and CDR2 from the germline V gene are MNHNS and SASEGT. V lost 0 bases and J lost 5; bases outside the gene matches: 6. The CDR3 here is CASSEARSGGYGYTF. Written as DNA, the CDR3 is TGTGCCAGCAGTGAAGCAAGGTCAGGGGGTTATGGCTACACCTTC.

This clone was observed a few times. The rearrangement links TRBV30 to TRBJ2-1, with TRBD2 matching 16 bases. Losses at the gene ends were 4 bases for V and 5 bases for J; bases not matched to a gene: 14. Per germline, CDR1 GTSNPN and CDR2 SVGIG (reference sequence). This CDR3 contains 19 residues. This CDR3 reads CAWNRGGLAGGPAHNEQFF. The CDR3 bases are TGTGCCTGGAACAGAGGGGGACTAGCGGGGGGGCCCGCCCACAATGAGCAGTTCTTC. Full variable domain (missing parts from reference TRBV30 and TRBJ2-1): SQTIHQWPATLVQPVGSPLSLECTVEGTSNPNLYWYRQAAGRGLQLLFYSVGIGQISSEVPQNLSASRPQDRQFILSSKKLLLSDSGFYLCAWNRGGLAGGPAHNEQFFGPGTRLTVL.

The chain uses TRBV11-2 and TRBJ1-2; the D gene is possibly TRBD1 (5 bases). Germline values: CDR1 SGHAT, CDR2 FQNNGV. The CDR3 extends over 15 amino acids. The V and J ends lost 3 bases and 2 bases respectively, with 13 bases between them. The CDR3, as DNA: TGTGCCAGCAGCTTTGGAGGGGCAGGGAACTATGGCTACACCTTC. Translated, it gives CASSFGGAGNYGYTF. Using reference TRBV11-2 and TRBJ1-2 for the parts outside the CDR3, the full variable domain is EAGVAQSPRYKIIEKRQSVAFWCNPISGHATLYWYQQILGQGPKLLIQFQNNGVVDDSQLPKDRFSAERLKGVDSTLKIQPAKLEDSAVYLCASSFGGAGNYGYTFGSGTRLTVV.

The V gene is TRBV18, the J gene TRBJ1-5, with 11 bases that match TRBD1. The V gene's germline CDR1 is KGHSH and CDR2 LQKENI. Trimming took 2 bases from V and 4 from J; bases not matched to a gene: 1. CDR3 length: 15 residues. Here the CDR3 DNA reads TGTGCCAGCTCACCAGGGACAGGGGGGAATCAGCCCCAGCATTTT. This sequence encodes CASSPGTGGNQPQHF. The variable domain in full, completed from reference TRBV18 and TRBJ1-5, reads NAGVMQNPRHLVRRRGQEARLRCSPMKGHSHVYWYRQLPEEGLKFMVYLQKENIIDESGMPKERFSAEFPKEGPSILRIQQVVRGDSAAYFCASSPGTGGNQPQHFGDGTRLSIL.

The rearrangement uses TRBV11-3 and TRBJ2-1; D might be TRBD2 (5 bases). The CDR3 contains 13 residues. With 3 bases removed from V and 2 bases from J, the gap between germline ends came to 5 bases. CDR1 is SGHNT, CDR2 YENEEA, per germline. CDR3 DNA sequence: TGTGCCAGCAGCTTCGGGGCCTACAATGAGCAGTTCTTC. This sequence encodes CASSFGAYNEQFF.

CDR3 DNA sequence: TGTGCCAGCAGTCCCAGCGGAGGGATTTGGGCTTTCTTT. It encodes CASSPSGGIWAFF. The chain joins TRBV6-2 or TRBV6-3 to TRBJ1-1; D remains ambiguous. Germline CDR1 and CDR2: MNHEY and SVGEGT. The CDR3 loop spans 13 amino acids. Trimming cost V 5 bases and J 11 bases, with 18 bases left between them.

J is TRBJ2-2 and V is TRBV11-3, with D maybe TRBD2 (5 bases). V lost 2 bases and J 4 bases, leaving 11 bases between the germline ends. The V gene's germline CDR1 is SGHNT and CDR2 YENEEA. The length of the CDR3 is 15 residues. CDR3 protein: CASSLTGRGTGELFF. The CDR3 nucleotides read TGTGCCAGCAGCTTAACCGGCCGGGGCACCGGGGAGCTGTTTTTT.

The chain employs TRBV18 and TRBJ2-3; D uncertain. CDR1 and CDR2 (germline): KGHSH, LQKENI. There are 12 residues in the CDR3. V shed 0 bases and J shed 3 bases, with 1 base lying between them. As DNA, the CDR3 is TGTGCCAGCTCACCACCGACAGATACGCAGTATTTT. Amino acids: CASSPPTDTQYF. Together with reference TRBV18 and TRBJ2-3, the CDR3 gives the full variable domain: NAGVMQNPRHLVRRRGQEARLRCSPMKGHSHVYWYRQLPEEGLKFMVYLQKENIIDESGMPKERFSAEFPKEGPSILRIQQVVRGDSAAYFCASSPPTDTQYFGPGTRLTVL.

This clone was picked up a small number of times. V is TRBV6-5 and J is TRBJ1-4; a possible D gene is TRBD1 (5 bases). The CDR3 has 15 amino acids. The V and J ends lost 2 bases and 8 bases respectively, with 15 bases between them. The germline V gene encodes CDR1 MNHEY and CDR2 SVGAGI. This chain's CDR3 is CASSYGGTYKEKLFF. CDR3 sequence (DNA): TGTGCCAGCAGTTACGGCGGGACCTATAAGGAAAAACTGTTTTTT.